Each of the 24 T cell receptor beta chains below was sequenced from the same sample in a study of Graves' ophthalmopathy and Graves' hyperthyroidism. From RNA, the CDR3 regions of TCR beta chains were amplified and sequenced. An opening RT-PCR round employed HTBI primers and preceded a second-round multiplex PCR. TCRdb processed the multiplex PCR reads anew with MiXCR; each CDR3 protein has one entry. The sample gives 500,000 to 700,000 distinct CDR3 sequences, 22% of which show up once; around 6.5% is in the top ten. The material sequenced was peripheral blood. Receptor source: a woman between 18 and 29 years old with stable Graves' hyperthyroidism. Some clones in this sample may be carry-over from other donors' samples.

There are many counts of this clonotype. The chain combines TRBV10-2 with TRBJ2-2; 9 bases map to TRBD2. The V gene end was trimmed by 0 bases and the J gene end by 6 bases; junction bases not matched to a gene: 5. The CDR3 runs to 16 residues. Per germline, CDR1 WSHSY and CDR2 SAAADI. The CDR3 loop is CASSESGRGGPGELFF. In nucleotides, the CDR3 is TGCGCCAGCAGTGAGTCGGGGCGGGGGGGCCCCGGGGAGCTGTTTTTT.

V is TRBV29-1 and J is TRBJ2-7; tentatively, D is TRBD1 or TRBD2 (5 bases each). Germline CDR1 is SQVTM and CDR2 is ANQGSEA. V lost 5 bases to trimming and J lost 1 base, with 9 bases between them. This CDR3 has 12 residues. CDR3 protein: CSVPGPSYEQYF. In DNA, the CDR3 is TGCAGCGTTCCGGGACCGTCCTACGAGCAGTACTTC.

This clonotype was detected many times. The chain recombines TRBV30 with TRBJ1-1, with 7 bases lining up with TRBD1. CDR3 size: 16 residues. CDR1 and CDR2 from the germline V gene are GTSNPN and SVGIG (reference sequence). Unmatched junction bases numbered 16, after V lost 5 bases and J lost 4 bases. The CDR3: CAWGNVYRYRGTEAFF. CDR3 coding DNA: TGTGCCTGGGGAAACGTGTACAGGTACAGGGGCACTGAAGCTTTCTTT. Drawing the rest from reference TRBV30 and TRBJ1-1, the complete variable domain is SQTIHQWPATLVQPVGSPLSLECTVEGTSNPNLYWYRQAAGRGLQLLFYSVGIGQISSEVPQNLSASRPQDRQFILSSKKLLLSDSGFYLCAWGNVYRYRGTEAFFGQGTRLTVV.

The sample holds many counts of this clonotype. The chain employs TRBV6-1 and TRBJ1-1; 7 nucleotides line up with TRBD1. Unmatched junction bases numbered 6, after V lost 4 bases and J lost 4 bases. The CDR3 contains 14 residues. From germline, CDR1 is MNHNS and CDR2 SASEGT. CDR3 region: CASSVTGAGTEAFF. In nucleotides, the CDR3 is TGTGCCAGCAGTGTTACAGGGGCCGGCACTGAAGCTTTCTTT.

This clonotype has at least ten counts. This chain connects TRBV6-5 to TRBJ1-5, with 8 positions matching TRBD1. Germline lookup yields CDR1 MNHEY and CDR2 SVGAGI. With 2 bases clipped from V and 3 bases from J, the junction kept 3 bases outside the gene matches. The CDR3 covers 15 residues. The CDR3 DNA follows: TGTGCCAGCAGTTACCTACAGGGGGACAATCAGCCCCAGCATTTT. Residues: CASSYLQGDNQPQHF.

The CDR3 coding sequence is TGTGCCAGCAGACTTCTGGACAGGATGAACACTGAAGCTTTCTTT. The encoded protein is CASRLLDRMNTEAFF. The J gene is TRBJ1-1, the V gene TRBV6-1, with 7 bases aligning to TRBD1. CDR1 is MNHNS, CDR2 SASEGT, per germline. The V and J ends lost 6 bases and 0 bases, in that order; junction bases with no gene match: 7. The CDR3 has 15 residues.

As for this clonotype: A much larger clone sits a single nucleotide away, making a read error possible. This sequence joins TRBV6-1 and TRBJ1-6; D is perhaps TRBD1 (5 bases). The germline gives CDR1 MNHNS, CDR2 SASEGT. CDR3 length equals 15 residues. In DNA, the CDR3 is TGTGCCAGCAGACAAGACAGCTCCTATAATTCACCCCCCCACTTT. Protein: CASRQDSSYNSPPHF.

Ten or more counts support this clonotype. The chain links TRBV19 to TRBJ1-5; D may be TRBD1 (5 bases). V was cut by 7 bases and J by 0 bases, with 10 bases left in between. CDR3 length: 14 amino acids. CDR1 LNHDA and CDR2 SQIVND come from the germline V gene (reference sequence). As DNA, the CDR3 is TGTGCCAGTATAGGGGCTAATAGCAATCAGCCCCAGCATTTT. Translating gives CASIGANSNQPQHF.

The chain joins TRBV12-3 or TRBV12-4 to TRBJ1-2; 8 nucleotides match TRBD1. The CDR3 is 12 amino acids. J was trimmed by 8 bases and V by 5 bases; bases with no gene match: 4. The CDR3 DNA is TGTGCCAGCAGTCAGGGGGCCGGGGGCTACACCTTC. This encodes CASSQGAGGYTF.

This clonotype was picked up many times. This chain uses TRBV12-3 or TRBV12-4 with TRBJ1-5; D call uncertain. The germline V and J ends were trimmed by 4 bases and 2 bases, with 6 bases remaining between them. The length of the CDR3 is 13 residues. As DNA, the CDR3 is TGTGCCAGCAGTTGGGCAGGCAATCAGCCCCAGCATTTT. Translation gives CASSWAGNQPQHF.

This clonotype was recorded at least ten times. The chain recombines TRBV28 with TRBJ2-6; the match to TRBD1 covers 7 bases. The CDR3 runs to 15 residues. V was pared by 7 bases and J by 0 bases, with 3 bases of the junction left unmatched. CDR1 MDHEN and CDR2 SYDVKM come from the germline V gene. CDR3 residues: CASTPGGSGANVLTF. The CDR3 DNA reads TGTGCCAGCACCCCAGGGGGCTCTGGGGCCAACGTCCTGACTTTC.

This clonotype was counted a few times. The chain carries TRBV7-6 and TRBJ1-1, with D perhaps matching TRBD1 (5 bases). This CDR3 spans 16 amino acids. Germline values: CDR1 SGHVS, CDR2 FNYEAQ. V shed 1 base and J shed 0 bases, with 12 bases lying between them. The CDR3 nucleotides are TGTGCCAGCAGCTTAGGGGGGGGGGACCTGAACACTGAAGCTTTCTTT. As protein: CASSLGGGDLNTEAFF.

This clonotype was seen only a few times. The V and J genes are TRBV5-1 and TRBJ2-3; TRBD2 agrees at 9 bases. The V gene's germline CDR1 is SGHRS and CDR2 YFSETQ. The CDR3 totals 17 residues. J was trimmed by 4 bases and V by 3 bases; bases with no gene match: 12. CDR3 protein: CASSSPGLAKGADTQYF. DNA for the CDR3: TGCGCCAGCAGCTCCCCGGGACTAGCAAAAGGGGCAGATACGCAGTATTTT.

This clonotype was picked up many times. The chain recombines TRBV6-1 with TRBJ1-5, with D unresolved. There are 16 residues in the CDR3. Germline V gene sequence: CDR1 MNHNS, CDR2 SASEGT. Trimming removed 6 bases at V and 7 bases at J, with 22 bases between. CDR3 sequence: CASRAYTSSGIQPQHF. In DNA, the CDR3 is TGTGCCAGCAGAGCCTATACTTCGTCCGGGATCCAGCCCCAGCATTTT.

This clonotype came up many times. CDR3 residues: CASSQEGERAFF. CDR3 bases: TGTGCCAGCAGCCAAGAAGGGGAGCGAGCTTTCTTT. The chain links TRBV3-1 to TRBJ1-1, with D perhaps matching TRBD1 (5 bases). The CDR3 is 12 amino acids. Germline CDR1 and CDR2: LGHDT and YNNKEL (reference sequence). The V end lost 0 bases, the J end lost 10 bases, and 9 bases lay between the germline ends.

The sample holds many counts of this clonotype. The genes are TRBV12-3 or TRBV12-4 and TRBJ2-2; 7 nucleotides align to TRBD1. The CDR3 length is 15 residues. The V segment lost 4 bases and the J segment 4 bases; nucleotides outside the gene matches: 6. CDR3: CASSSTRQGTGELFF. As DNA, the CDR3 is TGTGCCAGCAGTTCCACCAGACAGGGCACCGGGGAGCTGTTTTTT.

The chain links TRBV7-9 to TRBJ1-1; D remains unclear. Trimming removed 2 bases at V and 7 bases at J, with 8 bases between. This CDR3 region has 12 residues. Germline V CDR1 and CDR2: SEHNR, FQNEAQ (reference sequence). CDR3 amino acids: CASSLKESEAFF. The DNA of the CDR3 is TGTGCCAGCAGCTTAAAGGAGAGTGAAGCTTTCTTT.

The chain couples TRBV29-1 to TRBJ1-1; no clear D. The CDR3 spans 13 residues. Deletions cut 6 bases from V and 2 bases from J, with 13 bases between. Germline V lookup: CDR1 SQVTM, CDR2 ANQGSEA. The CDR3 DNA is TGCAGCGTCCCAGAGATGATAAACACTGAAGCTTTCTTT. It codes for CSVPEMINTEAFF. Based on the CDR3 plus reference TRBV29-1 and TRBJ1-1, the full variable domain is SAVISQKPSRDICQRGTSLTIQCQVDSQVTMMFWYRQQPGQSLTLIATANQGSEATYESGFVIDKFPISRPNLTFSTLTVSNMSPEDSSIYLCSVPEMINTEAFFGQGTRLTVV.

The genes are TRBV28 and TRBJ1-1, with 7 bases that match TRBD1. The germline CDR1 and CDR2 sequences are MDHEN and SYDVKM. The CDR3 totals 12 residues. The trim removed 3 bases at V and 11 bases at J, leaving 6 bases unmatched. The CDR3 sequence: CASSFPGGLAFF. The DNA for the CDR3 is TGTGCCAGCAGTTTCCCAGGGGGGCTCGCTTTCTTT.

This clonotype was found many times. This chain uses TRBV24-1 with TRBJ2-5, with D possibly being TRBD1 or TRBD2 (7 bases each). This CDR3 has 19 residues. V lost 0 bases and J lost 1, with 20 bases in between. In germline, CDR1 is KGHDR, CDR2 SFDVKD. DNA of the CDR3: TGTGCCACCAGTGATTTGCAGGGGGGGATGCGAGGACTCCAAGAGACCCAGTACTTC. This translates into CATSDLQGGMRGLQETQYF.

This clonotype appeared a few times. This chain links TRBV6-1 with TRBJ1-5; no definite D call. Per the germline V gene, CDR1 is MNHNS and CDR2 is SASEGT. The CDR3 has 18 amino acids. V lost 1 base to trimming and J lost 0 bases, with 16 bases between them. The CDR3, as DNA: TGTGCCAGCAGTGAAGACTACGGCTTTGGGCATAGCAATCAGCCCCAGCATTTT. This sequence encodes CASSEDYGFGHSNQPQHF.

The chain links TRBV5-1 to TRBJ2-5; 8 nucleotides agree with TRBD1. This CDR3 is 16 amino acids long. Germline V lookup: CDR1 SGHRS, CDR2 YFSETQ. J was trimmed by 1 base and V by 1 base; bases with no gene match: 6. Here the CDR3 reads CASSLTGGGLQETQYF. The CDR3 DNA is TGCGCCAGCAGCTTGACAGGGGGAGGCCTCCAAGAGACCCAGTACTTC.

This clonotype was seen repeatedly, ten times or more. The genes are TRBV5-1 and TRBJ2-7, with a possible D match to TRBD1 (5 bases). Germline V gene data show CDR1 as SGHRS and CDR2 as YFSETQ. The CDR3 extends over 15 amino acids. With 0 bases removed from V and 3 bases from J, the gap between germline ends came to 13 bases. The CDR3 reads CASSLASRAGYEQYF. CDR3 nucleotides: TGCGCCAGCAGCTTGGCCAGCAGGGCTGGCTACGAGCAGTACTTC.

The V and J genes are TRBV19 and TRBJ2-2; D is possibly TRBD2 (6 bases). Germline-derived CDR1 and CDR2 are LNHDA and SQIVND (reference sequence). This CDR3 spans 16 amino acids. V was trimmed by 3 bases and J by 5 bases, leaving 16 bases between them. The CDR3 bases are TGTGCCAGTAGTATTGGTCCGGGAGCGAGAACCGGGGAGCTGTTTTTT. Translated, it gives CASSIGPGARTGELFF.